The 23 T cell receptor beta chains in this list originate from one sample, sequenced in a study of blood T cell repertoires in COVID-19. The assay was immunoSEQ multiplex PCR, and TCRdb's table has in-frame clones only and misses some. Of 100,000 to 120,000 clones in the sample, 76% are singletons; the top ten hold approximately 3.9%. Sequencing input: peripheral blood. The receptor set was obtained from a woman over 75 with acute or convalescent COVID-19.

The chain has TRBV7-3 and TRBJ2-1; tentatively, D is TRBD2 (6 bases). The germline V gene has CDR1 SGHTA and CDR2 FQGTGA. The CDR3 spans 13 residues. The V end was cut by 3 bases, the J end by 4 bases, with 7 bases between. CDR3 sequence (DNA): TGTGCCAGCAGCTTTGCGGGATACAATGAGCAGTTCTTC. Protein: CASSFAGYNEQFF.

V and J are TRBV3-1 (or the pseudogene TRBV3-2) and TRBJ1-2; 8 nucleotides line up with TRBD1. J gave up 4 bases and V 4 bases, and 5 bases lay outside the gene matches. Germline assignment: CDR1 LGHDT and CDR2 YNNKEL (reference sequence). The CDR3 sequence is 14 residues long. The CDR3 coding sequence is TGTGCCAGCAGCCGCGGACAGGGCCCCTATGGCTACACCTTC. It specifies CASSRGQGPYGYTF.

This clone was observed a few times. The rearrangement links TRBV10-1 to TRBJ2-2; D may be TRBD1 (6 bases). Looked up from germline, CDR1 is WNHNN and CDR2 is SYGVQD (reference sequence). CDR3 length equals 13 residues. V was shortened by 6 bases and J by 6 bases, with 11 bases between the two germline ends. CDR3 nucleotide sequence: TGCGCCAGCAGAGGGGGATTCGCCGGGGAGCTGTTTTTT. Protein product: CASRGGFAGELFF.

This clone was observed a single time. This chain joins TRBV5-5 and TRBJ2-7; TRBD1 matches 9 bases. This CDR3 region has 18 residues. With V trimmed by 0 bases and J by 0 bases, 10 bases remained unmatched. The germline CDR1 and CDR2 sequences are SGHKS and YYEKEE (reference sequence). The CDR3 region has the DNA TGTGCCAGCAGCTTGGTAACAGGGGGCGAAATCGGCTCCTACGAGCAGTACTTC. Translation: CASSLVTGGEIGSYEQYF.

This chain connects TRBV4-2 to TRBJ2-1; 10 positions agree with TRBD1. Germline CDR1 LGHNA, CDR2 YNFKEQ. This CDR3 contains 16 residues. Trimming took 0 bases from V and 5 from J; bases not matched to a gene: 4. The CDR3 DNA sequence: TGTGCCAGCAGCCAAGATGTCGGGACAGGGGACAATGAGCAGTTCTTC. It specifies CASSQDVGTGDNEQFF.

This clone was seen once. This rearrangement joins TRBV6-2 or TRBV6-3 to TRBJ2-7, with TRBD2 matching over 10 bases. Unmatched junction bases numbered 6, after V lost 4 bases and J lost 0 bases. This CDR3 region has 16 residues. From germline, CDR1 is MNHEY and CDR2 SVGEGT. The CDR3 reads CASSSYRLAGSYEQYF. The CDR3 DNA sequence: TGTGCCAGCAGTTCCTATAGACTAGCGGGCTCCTACGAGCAGTACTTC.

The V gene is TRBV28, the J gene TRBJ1-1; D not resolved. Trimming took off 7 bases at V and 11 bases at J, with 17 bases between the two ends. Germline V gives CDR1 MDHEN, CDR2 SYDVKM. The CDR3 spans 12 residues. The CDR3 is CASNKPAGLAFF. The CDR3 DNA is TGTGCCAGCAATAAGCCGGCAGGTCTGGCTTTCTTT.

The J gene is TRBJ2-7, the V gene TRBV29-1; 9 bases line up with TRBD2. CDR3 length equals 13 residues. V shed 0 bases and J 5 bases; nucleotides not matched to a gene: 2. Germline-derived CDR1 and CDR2 are SQVTM and ANQGSEA. The CDR3 sequence is CSVEDQRGDEQYF. CDR3 nucleotide sequence: TGCAGCGTTGAAGATCAGCGGGGGGACGAGCAGTACTTC.

As regards this clone: The junction does not match germline at one end; this may be a read error. The chain carries TRBV7-8 and TRBJ1-4; no clear D. In germline, CDR1 is SGHVS, CDR2 FQNEAQ. This CDR3 spans 14 amino acids. The CDR3 protein is CASSFSATNEKLFF. The CDR3 bases are TGTGCCAGCAGCTTTAGCGCAACAAATGAAAAACTGTTTTTT.

The CDR3 coding sequence is TGTGCCAGCATAGGGAGTAGCGTAGGCCTCGAGCAGTACTTC. Protein product: CASIGSSVGLEQYF. The V and J genes are TRBV28 and TRBJ2-7; TRBD2 might be the D (5 bases). The germline CDR1 and CDR2 sequences are MDHEN and SYDVKM. The V end was cut by 7 bases, the J end by 6 bases, with 19 bases between. The CDR3 extends over 14 amino acids.

This clone was observed a handful of times. This rearrangement joins TRBV9 to TRBJ1-6; no definite D call. The CDR3 has 14 amino acids. Trimming pared 1 base from V and 4 bases from J, leaving 6 bases between. Germline V gene lookup returns CDR1 SGDLS and CDR2 YYNGEE. The CDR3 here is CASSVKQYNSPLHF. The DNA of the CDR3 is TGTGCCAGCAGCGTAAAACAGTATAATTCACCCCTCCACTTT.

This clone has only one observation. The chain has TRBV15 and TRBJ2-1, with D unclear. The length of the CDR3 is 13 residues. V was shortened by 1 base and J by 2 bases, with 3 bases between the two germline ends. CDR1 is LNHNV, CDR2 YYDKDF, per germline (reference sequence). CDR3 loop: CATSRGPYNEQFF. The CDR3 DNA reads as TGTGCCACCAGCAGAGGGCCCTACAATGAGCAGTTCTTC.

In regard to this clone: Other DNA sequences from this sample encode an identical CDR3 as well. CDR3 sequence reads: CAWSGGGGSETQYF. The DNA for the CDR3 is TGTGCCTGGAGTGGCGGCGGGGGCTCAGAGACCCAGTACTTC. The V gene is TRBV30, the J gene TRBJ2-5; D possibly corresponds to TRBD2 (7 bases). The ends were cut back, 1 base at V and 4 bases at J, with 13 bases in the middle. The germline CDR1 and CDR2 sequences are GTSNPN and SVGIG (reference sequence). This CDR3 is built from 14 residues.

The J gene is TRBJ2-5, the V gene TRBV5-1; D uncertain. Germline CDR1 reads SGHRS; CDR2 reads YFSETQ. Trimming removed 5 bases at V and 1 base at J, with 12 bases between. The length of the CDR3 is 14 residues. CDR3 DNA sequence: TGCGCCAGCAGACCCCGGCTAGGCCAAGAGACCCAGTACTTC. Its protein product is CASRPRLGQETQYF.

The V gene is TRBV7-8, the J gene TRBJ2-5; D possibly corresponds to TRBD1 (6 bases). This CDR3 region has 13 residues. V lost 5 bases and J 2 bases, leaving 9 bases between the germline ends. Germline CDR1 SGHVS, CDR2 FQNEAQ. DNA of the CDR3: TGTGCCAGCAGCCAGGACAGACAAGAGACCCAGTACTTC. This translates into CASSQDRQETQYF. The full variable domain, completed using reference TRBV7-8 and TRBJ2-5, is GAGVSQSPRYKVAKRGQDVALRCDPISGHVSLFWYQQALGQGPEFLTYFQNEAQLDKSGLPSDRFFAERPEGSVSTLKIQRTQQEDSAVYLCASSQDRQETQYFGPGTRLLVL.

The chain employs TRBV5-1 and TRBJ2-1; TRBD1 matches 8 bases. The V gene end was trimmed by 4 bases and the J gene end by 4 bases; junction bases not matched to a gene: 7. This CDR3 has 15 amino acids. The germline CDR1 and CDR2 sequences are SGHRS and YFSETQ. This CDR3 is CASSIEDREYNEQFF. The CDR3 region has the DNA TGCGCCAGCAGCATCGAGGACAGGGAATACAATGAGCAGTTCTTC.

CDR3 nucleotide sequence: TGTGCCAGCAGTTCCTTCAAGCGGGAGGGCACCGGGGAGCTGTTTTTT. It codes for CASSSFKREGTGELFF. The chain carries TRBV6-5 and TRBJ2-2, with 10 bases matching TRBD2. This CDR3 spans 16 amino acids. Losses at the gene ends were 4 bases for V and 4 bases for J; bases not matched to a gene: 6. Germline V lookup: CDR1 MNHEY, CDR2 SVGAGI.

V and J are TRBV7-2 and TRBJ2-7; D may be TRBD1 (5 bases). The CDR3 totals 13 residues. The germline gives CDR1 SGHTA, CDR2 FQGNSA. The V end lost 0 bases, the J end lost 9 bases, and 12 bases lay between the germline ends. CDR3: CASSLAQGNGQYF. CDR3 coding DNA: TGTGCCAGCAGCTTAGCTCAGGGAAACGGGCAGTACTTC.

CDR3 bases: TGCAGCGTCCGGGACTACACCTCCTACGAGCAGTACTTC. This codes for CSVRDYTSYEQYF. This sequence joins TRBV29-1 and TRBJ2-7; 7 nucleotides agree with TRBD2. This CDR3 is built from 13 residues. CDR1 and CDR2 (germline): SQVTM, ANQGSEA. The ends lost 6 bases at V and 0 bases at J; junction bases unmatched: 5.

The chain recombines TRBV20-1 with TRBJ1-2, with 7 bases lining up with TRBD1. Trimming removed 3 bases from V and 7 bases from J; junction bases left unmatched: 11. Per the germline V gene, CDR1 is DFQATT and CDR2 is SNEGSKA (reference sequence). The CDR3 covers 14 residues. The CDR3 DNA sequence: TGCAGTGCTAGTCTGCTGGACAGGTCTTCTGGCTACACCTTC. This translates into CSASLLDRSSGYTF.

This clone has a single count. The V gene is TRBV5-3, the J gene TRBJ1-5; the D is unclear. TRBV5-3 is given ORF status, its function remaining uncertain. Trimming left V 1 base short and J 4 bases short, with 12 bases between. The CDR3 totals 15 residues. Written as DNA, the CDR3 is TGTGCCAGAAGCTTGATGGCCCGTTCTAATCAGCCCCAGCATTTT. Amino acids: CARSLMARSNQPQHF.

The rearrangement joins TRBV7-2 to TRBJ1-2, with D possibly matching TRBD1 (6 bases). CDR3 length equals 13 residues. Trimming cost V 2 bases and J 3 bases, with 7 bases left between them. CDR1 SGHTA and CDR2 FQGNSA come from the germline V gene. CDR3 nucleotides: TGTGCCAGCAGCTTACCAGGGGACTATGGCTACACCTTC. Translation: CASSLPGDYGYTF.

The gene calls are TRBV11-3 and TRBJ1-6; D is unclear. The CDR3 runs 13 residues. V was trimmed by 1 base and J by 10 bases, leaving 8 bases between them. Per the germline V gene, CDR1 is SGHNT and CDR2 is YENEEA. The CDR3 loop is CASSLGAGSPLHF. CDR3 sequence (DNA): TGTGCCAGCAGCTTAGGGGCAGGATCACCCCTCCACTTT.